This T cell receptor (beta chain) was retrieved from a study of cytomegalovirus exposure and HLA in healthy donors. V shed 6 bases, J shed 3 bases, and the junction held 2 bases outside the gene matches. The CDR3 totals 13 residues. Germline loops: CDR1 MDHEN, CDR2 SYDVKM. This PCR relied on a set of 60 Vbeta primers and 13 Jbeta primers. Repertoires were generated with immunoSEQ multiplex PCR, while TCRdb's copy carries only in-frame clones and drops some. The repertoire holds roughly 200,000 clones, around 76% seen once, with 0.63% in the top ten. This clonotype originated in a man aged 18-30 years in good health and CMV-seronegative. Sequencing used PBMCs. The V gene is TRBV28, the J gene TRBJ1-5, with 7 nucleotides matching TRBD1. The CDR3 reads CASRQGVNQPQHF. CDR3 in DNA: TGTGCCAGCAGGCAGGGGGTCAATCAGCCCCAGCATTTT.